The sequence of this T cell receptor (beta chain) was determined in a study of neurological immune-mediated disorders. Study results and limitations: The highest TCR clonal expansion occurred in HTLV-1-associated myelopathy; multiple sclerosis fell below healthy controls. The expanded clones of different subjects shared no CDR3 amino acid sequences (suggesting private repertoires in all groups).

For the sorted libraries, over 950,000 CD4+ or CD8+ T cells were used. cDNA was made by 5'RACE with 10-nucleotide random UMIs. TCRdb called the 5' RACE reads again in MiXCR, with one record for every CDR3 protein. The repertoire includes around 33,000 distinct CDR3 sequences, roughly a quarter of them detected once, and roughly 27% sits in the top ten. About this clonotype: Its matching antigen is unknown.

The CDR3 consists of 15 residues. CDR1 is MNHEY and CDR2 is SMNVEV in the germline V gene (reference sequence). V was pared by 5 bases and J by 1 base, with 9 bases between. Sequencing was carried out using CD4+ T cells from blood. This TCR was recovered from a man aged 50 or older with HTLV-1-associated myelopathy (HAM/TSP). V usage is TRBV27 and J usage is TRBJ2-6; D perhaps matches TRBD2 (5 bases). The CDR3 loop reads CASSKSGSGANVLTF. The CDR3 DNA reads TGTGCCAGCAGTAAGTCGGGGTCTGGGGCCAACGTCCTGACTTTC.